One T cell receptor (beta chain) is described in this entry. This clonotype was found many times. It lacks a known antigen. Base qualities are not recorded, but no much larger clone differs from it by a single base. Amplification of TCR beta CDR3 regions was carried out from RNA transcripts. A first-round RT-PCR of the TCR CDR3 used the HTBI primer set with the Qiagen OneStep RT-PCR kit. A second multiplex PCR round built the libraries, followed by size selection and purification. Sequencing of the libraries was done on an Illumina HiSeq2000 using paired-end 100 bp reads. The study's processing was this. SOAPnuke was used to process the raw data, removing reads that contained adapters or uncalled bases, had a mean Phred below 15, or lacked an exact match to the constant primer or identifier. COPE v1.2.5 was used to merge high-quality paired reads, and clonotypes were defined as unique nucleotide sequences. MiTCR v1.1 was used to align clonotypes to the IMGT TRBV, TRBD and TRBJ reference segments. Only V-J combinations with frequency above 0.0001, covering roughly 99% of repertoires, were analysed. The TCS score was defined as F50 (clonal expansion) divided by E x V (chaos), with BLOSUM62-based TCRdist calculated between CDR3 peptides within each V-J. Welch's t-statistics and random forest reduced around 510 V-J features to under 15, which were used in a naive Bayes classifier (R e1071). The Morisita-Horn index was used to measure how similar the thyroid and blood repertoires were. TCRdb reworked the public reads: Q25 trimming with fastp, MiXCR clone assembly, productive beta chains retained. One record per CDR3 amino acid sequence lists the most common genes and DNA. It is TCRdb's table, rather than the study itself, that gives the V and J calls and clone size. In all, the sample holds 30,000 to 45,000 distinct CDR3 sequences, and 52% of those were seen once. Clones ranked in the top ten supply roughly 16% of the sample.

This sample was included in a study of T cells in Graves' hyperthyroidism and ophthalmopathy (dated 2019 in TCRdb). In terms of the full investigation: Peripheral blood was collected at initial diagnosis, before any treatment. To identify distinguishing TCR V-J signatures, a discovery cohort of around 100 patients was used, comprising roughly 45 with Graves' ophthalmopathy and roughly 60 with stable Graves' hyperthyroidism. An independent validation cohort of fewer than 20 hyperthyroidism patients and more than 15 patients who later progressed to ophthalmopathy tested prospective prediction of ophthalmopathy. The 75 to 100 discovery patients were randomly split 7:3 into training and test sets. The study also compared thyroid tissue and blood T-cell repertoires from 6 or 7 Graves' hyperthyroidism patients. After blood sampling, hyperthyroidism patients were treated with methimazole at a starting dose of 30 mg daily, and ophthalmopathy patients were treated with high-dose intravenous methylprednisolone. The paper describes TCR Vbeta CDR3 sequencing of about 140 peripheral blood samples, made up of 43 ophthalmopathy patients, around 73 hyperthyroidism patients and some 17 progressor patients.

Ophthalmopathy patients had moderately to severely active disease, Clinical Activity Score of at least 3, NOSPECS grade of at least 4, and duration under 3 months. The study excluded patients with uncontrolled infections, other autoimmune diseases, pregnancy or lactation. Diagnoses were based on clinical symptoms, serum thyroxine and TRAb, thyroid ultrasound and orbital computed tomography. PBMCs were isolated from more than 8 ml of fresh peripheral blood by Ficoll-Paque density gradient centrifugation. Total RNA was extracted using Trizol reagent, and RNA quality was assessed on an Agilent 2100 Bioanalyzer. Paper-wide results and their limitations: Sample size was not statistically predetermined, and investigators were not blinded to group allocation. Most expanded thyroid clonotypes (frequency above 0.001) were also detected in blood, suggesting blood repertoires may reflect thyroid immune responses. In cross-validation, a model built on a 13 V-J signature told ophthalmopathy apart from stable hyperthyroidism with 85% to 90% sensitivity and about 81% specificity, and in testing the same model reached 80%/75%. In validation, the model predicted progression to ophthalmopathy a median of roughly six months before onset, with roughly 68% sensitivity and around 76% specificity.

The CDR3 covers 19 residues, taking in both the cysteine and the phenylalanine. The sequence is cut down to CDR3 DNA, 57 bases in frame from base 1. V is trimmed back by 0 bases and J by 2 bases, and the junction contains 11 bases that no gene match accounts for. Looking up the germline V gene yields CDR1 LGHNA and CDR2 YNFKEQ. Sequencing used blood. The receptor chain draws on TRBV4-2 and TRBJ2-2; 8 central bases correspond to TRBD2. The clonotype originates from a middle-aged man with Graves' ophthalmopathy. The DNA sequence is given as TGTGCCAGCAGCCAAGATGGCGGACTAGCTCCAGTCAACACCGGGGAGCTGTTTTTT. Its protein reads: CASSQDGGLAPVNTGELFF.